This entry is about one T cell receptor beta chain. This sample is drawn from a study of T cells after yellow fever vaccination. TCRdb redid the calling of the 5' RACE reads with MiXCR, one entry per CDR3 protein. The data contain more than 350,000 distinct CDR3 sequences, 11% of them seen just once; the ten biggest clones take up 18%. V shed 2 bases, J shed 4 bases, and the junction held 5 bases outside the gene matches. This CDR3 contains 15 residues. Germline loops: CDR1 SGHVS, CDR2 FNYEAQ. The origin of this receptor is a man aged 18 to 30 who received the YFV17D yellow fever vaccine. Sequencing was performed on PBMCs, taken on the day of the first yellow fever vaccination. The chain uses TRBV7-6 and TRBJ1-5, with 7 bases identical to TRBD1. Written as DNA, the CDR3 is TGTGCCAGCAGCTTAAGGACAGGATTAAATCAGCCCCAGCATTTT. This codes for CASSLRTGLNQPQHF.